This TCR beta chain came from a study of graft-versus-host responses after intestinal transplantation. Across the study: Every recipient underwent anti-thymocyte globulin induction, then tacrolimus and steroids for around three years.

Repertoires were generated with immunoSEQ multiplex PCR, while TCRdb's copy carries only in-frame clones and drops some. The data contain roughly 70,000 clones, 84% of them singletons. Study outcomes and limitations: Allografts carried high graft-versus-host to host-versus-graft clonal ratios in patients having graft-donor T cell macrochimerism. Recipient marrow harbored GvH clones, some of which surfaced first in ileum or blood.

With regard to this clone: The antigen is unknown.

The length of the CDR3 is 15 residues. Trimming stripped 5 bases from V and 4 bases from J, with 14 bases between. In germline, CDR1 is SEHNR, CDR2 FQNEAQ (reference sequence). This specimen was unstimulated CD4+ T cells sorted from spleen or lymph node cells, taken before transplant. The sequence was collected from a human donor who was the organ donor for an intestinal transplant. V and J are TRBV7-9 and TRBJ2-2; D is ambiguous. This chain's CDR3 is CASSPNSWATGELFF. In DNA, the CDR3 is TGTGCCAGCAGCCCCAACAGTTGGGCCACCGGGGAGCTGTTTTTT. The variable domain in full, completed from reference TRBV7-9 and TRBJ2-2, reads DTGVSQNPRHKITKRGQNVTFRCDPISEHNRLYWYRQTLGQGPEFLTYFQNEAQLEKSRLLSDRFSAERPKGSFSTLEIQRTEQGDSAMYLCASSPNSWATGELFFGEGSRLTVL.